This TCR beta chain appears in the sequencing data of a study of graft-versus-host responses after intestinal transplantation (dated by TCRdb to 2020 to 2023). About the full investigation: Recipients received multivisceral, liver-intestinal, or isolated intestinal transplants. Every recipient was given anti-thymocyte globulin induction, then maintenance tacrolimus and steroids for about 3 years. Bulk TCR-beta CDR3 sequencing was used to track graft-versus-host and host-versus-graft alloreactive T cell clones in the graft, circulation and bone marrow after intestinal transplantation. To identify alloreactive clones, pre-transplant mixed lymphocyte reaction products were sequenced and compared with unstimulated pre-transplant donor and recipient T cells. The cohort enrolled some 23 intestinal transplant recipients, one of whom was a retransplant, and a few patients without pretransplant specimens were excluded. Donor T cell macrochimerism was defined as a peak of at least 4% donor T cells among recipient peripheral blood mononuclear cells. Instead of going to the commercial service, samples from a few later patients were sequenced in-house on an Illumina MiSeq and processed with MiXCR. What the study reported, not specific to this receptor: In patients with donor T cell macrochimerism, the allografts had high GvH to HvG T cell clonal ratios. Peak levels of circulating GvH clones were associated with declines in HvG clones early after transplant. GvH clones turned up in recipient bone marrow, with some appearing earlier in ileal mucosa or blood, a pattern consistent with an intestinal mucosal origin. The conclusions were limited by the relatively low number and heterogeneity of the intestinal transplant patients.

Library method: the immunoSEQ multiplex PCR assay. High-throughput TCR-beta CDR3 sequencing of genomic DNA from most patients was performed by Adaptive Biotechnologies. In the paper's pipeline: Adaptive's ImmunoSEQ software supplied the TCR sequencing data for more than 15 patients, while MiXCR and VDJtools were used to process a few other patients. CDR3 nucleotide sequences shared by donor and recipient were removed because the origin of these sequences could not be assigned. At least 2-fold expansion over unstimulated cells and a minimum CFSE-low frequency of 0.002% (template counts) or 0.001% (read counts) were required for clones to be classified as alloreactive. Mappable clones were those detected in sequenced pre-transplant spleen, lymph node, or MLR CFSE-low populations of the donor or recipient. Cumulative frequency of alloreactive clones was calculated as a percentage of all sequences weighted by copy number. This immuneACCESS table, as held by TCRdb, lists in-frame sequences with V and J called but not all clones. Of the missing ones, under half trace to an unresolved V gene in checked studies; the others have no known cause. V, J and clone size are those of that table, while D and trimming were read from the DNA. The sample yields roughly 70,000 clones; around 90% were counted once. The ten largest clones represent 6.5% to 7% of the sample.

The V and J ends are trimmed by 5 bases and 0 bases, leaving 7 bases between them. The CDR3 runs 13 residues from the cysteine to the phenylalanine. Here the CDR3 DNA is all that survives: 39 bases in frame from base 1. The CDR1 and CDR2 encoded by the germline V gene (reference sequence) are MNHNY and SVGAGI. Concerning this clone: Its antigen specificity is not known. No quality values exist for individual bases; no much larger clone is one base distant.

After transplant, bone marrow was aspirated from the posterior iliac crest or from another site chosen by the physician. The sequencing used bone marrow, collected almost 750 days after intestinal transplantation. The sequence is built from TRBV6-6 and TRBJ1-1; no D gene call is confident. This receptor was obtained from a human patient who received an intestinal transplant, so some T cells may come from the graft donor. The CDR3 is CASSTGMNTEAFF. The DNA is TGTGCCAGCAGTACCGGGATGAACACTGAAGCTTTCTTT.